This T cell receptor (beta chain) is from a study of patients and donors after allogeneic stem cell transplantation (dated by TCRdb to 2020 to 2022). The library was made by RT-PCR. TCRdb lists the instrument as NextSeq 550. TCRdb reworked the public reads: Q25 trimming with fastp, MiXCR clone assembly, productive beta chains retained. One record per CDR3 amino acid sequence lists the most common genes and DNA. A total of approximately 430,000 distinct CDR3 sequences appear in this sample, 16% of them only once. 6.5% to 7.5% of the sample goes to the ten largest clones. As for this clonotype: Its antigen is still unknown. No qualities accompany the bases; no much larger clone lies one base away.

The junction carries 9 bases between V and J, which are trimmed by 4 bases and 3 bases respectively. For CDR1 and CDR2, the germline V gene lists SNHLY and FYNNEI. Counted from cysteine to phenylalanine, this CDR3 has 14 amino acids. Left in the record is the CDR3 DNA by itself, 42 bases read in frame from the first base. The V gene is TRBV2 and the J gene is TRBJ2-2; the D gene remains uncertain. The sequenced sample consisted of blood, either unsorted or a sorted T cell fraction (not recorded which). This TCR was sampled from a human donor who was either an allogeneic HSCT recipient or a stem cell or donor lymphocyte infusion donor (not recorded which). It is not recorded whose cells these are; they may come from a transplant donor. The base sequence is TGTGCCAGCAGTGCTCTACCGTACACCGGGGAGCTGTTTTTT. Translated, this gives CASSALPYTGELFF.